Listed below are T cell receptor beta chains from one sample, sequenced in a study of shared clonotypes between healthy human individuals. Clones were read by immunoSEQ multiplex PCR, and TCRdb kept only the in-frame ones, dropping some. The table lists roughly 2.1 million clones, 90% to 95% of them singletons. Sequenced sample: naive CD8+ T cells from PBMCs. The source of these receptors is a man younger than 30 in good health. Some clones in this sample may be carry-over from other donors' samples. CDR3s include the opening cysteine and the closing phenylalanine or tryptophan. A D gene is named only where the DNA matches it firmly. Clone size is stated in some rows and not others, as once, few, many or a class when expanded.

>TRBJ1-5|-|TRBV27|TRBD1
TGTGCCAGCAGCCCGGGACAGGGACTCTATAGCAATCAGCCCCAGCATTTT
CASSPGQGLYSNQPQHF
>TRBJ2-7|-|TRBV27|-
TGTGCCAGCAGTTTAATTGGTCAGGGCCCCTACGAGCAGTACTTC
CASSLIGQGPYEQYF
>TRBJ2-3|-|TRBV4-1|TRBD2
TGCGCCAGCAGCCAAGATCTGGACGGGGTAGCGGGAGGAACAGATACGCAGTATTTT
CASSQDLDGVAGGTDTQYF
>TRBJ2-7|-|TRBV5-8|TRBD2
TGTGCCAGCAGTCCTAGCGGGAGAGGGCAGCGCGAGCAGTACTTC
CASSPSGRGQREQYF
>TRBJ2-1|-|TRBV10-3|TRBD2
TGTGCCATCAGTGGGGCGGGAGGGAACAATGAGCAGTTCTTC
CAISGAGGNNEQFF
>TRBJ2-7|-|TRBV9|-
TGTGCCAGCAGCGTACTGGGAACCAACGGCGAGCAGTACTTC
CASSVLGTNGEQYF
>TRBJ2-7|-|TRBV27|-
TGTGCCAGCAGTTCTCGACAGCACTACGAGCAGTACTTC
CASSSRQHYEQYF
>TRBJ2-1|-|TRBV28|-
TGTGCCAGCAGTTCTTTCAGAGGGGGCTCCTACAATGAGCAGTTCTTC
CASSSFRGGSYNEQFF
>TRBJ2-7|-|TRBV6-4|TRBD2
TGTGCCAGCACCTCGAGGGTGGGACTAGCGGGATACAAAGTCGGCGAGCAGTACTTC
CASTSRVGLAGYKVGEQYF
>TRBJ2-7|-|TRBV28|-
TGTGCCAGCAGTTTCGGACGGAGGGAGTACTTC
CASSFGRREYF
>TRBJ2-3|-|TRBV7-6|-
TGTGCCAGCAGCTTAGAAACTGGCCCTACAGATACGCAGTATTTT
CASSLETGPTDTQYF
>TRBJ1-1|once|TRBV5-4|-
TGTGCCAGCAGCTTGGATGGGTTGAACACTGAAGCTTTCTTT
CASSLDGLNTEAFF
>TRBJ2-1|-|TRBV28|TRBD2
TGTGCCAGCAGGCTAGCGGGAGGGGCCTACAATGAGCAGTTCTTC
CASRLAGGAYNEQFF
>TRBJ2-2|-|TRBV9|TRBD1
TGTGCCAGCAGCTCGGACAGGGGGAACACCGGGGAGCTGTTTTTT
CASSSDRGNTGELFF
>TRBJ1-5|-|TRBV27|-
TGTGCCAGCAGGCTCCTACCCAATCAGCCCCAGCATTTT
CASRLLPNQPQHF
>TRBJ2-1|-|TRBV14|TRBD2
TGTGCCAGCAGCCGCAGGACTAGCGGGAGGGAAGTCGAGCAGTTCTTC
CASSRRTSGREVEQFF
>TRBJ2-7|once|TRBV4-1|TRBD1
TGCGCCAGCAGCCAAGATCGGACAGGGGCCTACGAGCAGTACTTC
CASSQDRTGAYEQYF
>TRBJ1-2|-|TRBV27|-
TGTGCCAGCAGTTTTGTGGGGGGCGCGAATGGCTACACCTTC
CASSFVGGANGYTF
>TRBJ2-7|-|TRBV7-6|-
TGTGCCAGCAGCTTAGGTGGGACATACTACGAGCAGTACTTC
CASSLGGTYYEQYF